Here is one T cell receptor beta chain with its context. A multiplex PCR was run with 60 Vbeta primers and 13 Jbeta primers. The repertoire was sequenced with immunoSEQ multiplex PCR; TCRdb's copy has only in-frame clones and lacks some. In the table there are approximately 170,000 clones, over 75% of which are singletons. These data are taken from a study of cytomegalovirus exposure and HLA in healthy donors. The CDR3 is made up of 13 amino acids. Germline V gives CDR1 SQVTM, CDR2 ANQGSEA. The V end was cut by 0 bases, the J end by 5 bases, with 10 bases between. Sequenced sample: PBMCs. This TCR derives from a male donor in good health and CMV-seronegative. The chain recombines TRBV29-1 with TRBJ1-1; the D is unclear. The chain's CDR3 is CSVEDLARTEAFF. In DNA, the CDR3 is TGCAGCGTTGAAGACCTAGCCCGGACTGAAGCTTTCTTT.